This T cell receptor beta chain came from a study of HIV-infected patients and healthy controls. Findings and limits, study-wide: In healthy controls, MAIT alpha CDR3s were common; in HIV+ repertoires, severely depleted. Significantly higher mean Gini indices appeared in HIV-infected repertoires, possibly reflecting oligoclonality.

CDR1 and CDR2 (germline): DFQATT, SNEGSKA (reference sequence). The CDR3 loop spans 14 amino acids. V trimming: 2 bases; J trimming: 3 bases; junction bases outside the gene matches: 0. Whole blood was used without fractionation, so all unsorted peripheral T cells were included. This clonotype is medium-sized within its sample. The antigen remains unidentified. cDNA was made from approximately 500 ng RNA using alpha and beta constant primers. Separate chain-specific third strand synthesis with multiplexing indices produced the alpha and beta libraries. TCRdb re-called the 5' RACE reads with MiXCR, one entry per CDR3 protein. The profile covers tens of thousands of distinct CDR3 sequences, with 8.5% to 9% appearing a single time and approximately 4% taken by the ten largest.

The sequencing sample was made of blood. This receptor was taken from an adult in good health. The chain carries TRBV20-1 and TRBJ2-2; 10 positions match TRBD2. The chain's CDR3 is CSARLAGDTGELFF. DNA for the CDR3: TGCAGTGCTAGACTAGCGGGGGACACCGGGGAGCTGTTTTTT.